This TCR beta chain was identified in a study of control samples from healthy donors and cancer patients. This CDR3 has 14 residues. Trimming cost V 6 bases and J 4 bases; bases outside gene matches: 5. The germline CDR1 and CDR2 sequences are ENHRY and SYGVKD. Produced via immunoSEQ multiplex PCR; TCRdb's table is partial and in-frame only. This table holds fewer than 200,000 clones, around nine tenths found once. What was sequenced was blood. The chain combines TRBV10-3 with TRBJ1-3; 8 bases are shared with TRBD1. This sequence originates from a young man in good health. The CDR3 nucleotides read TGTGCCATCAGGGGTCAGGGGGCCGGAAACACCATATATTTT. It specifies CAIRGQGAGNTIYF.